This TCR beta chain was sequenced during a study of T cell responses to AZD1222 COVID-19 vaccine. Findings of the study overall: Baseline seropositives among AZD1222 recipients totaled only 5 to 7.

Sequencing used immunoSEQ multiplex PCR; TCRdb keeps in-frame clones, though not all of them. The table has 100,000 to 140,000 clones, under 95% seen once. The CDR3 loop spans 14 amino acids. The V end lost 7 bases, the J end lost 6 bases, and 16 bases lay between the germline ends. Germline-derived CDR1 and CDR2 are MRHNA and SNTAGT. Turning to this clone: Its cognate antigen is unknown.

J is TRBJ1-5 and V is TRBV6-4; a possible D gene is TRBD1 (6 bases). The TCR comes from an adult who received the AZD1222 COVID-19 vaccine. The sequenced sample was peripheral blood, obtained 28 days after the second AZD1222 dose. The chain's CDR3 is CASTLTGSSQPQHF. CDR3 bases: TGTGCCAGCACCCTTACAGGGTCGAGTCAGCCCCAGCATTTT.